The present T cell receptor (beta chain) was sequenced within a study of post-analysis software for immune sequencing data. As for the study in general: Recorded subtypes: relapsing-remitting, secondary progressive, progressive-relapsing; some patients unannotated. General study points: Relative to controls, patients with multiple sclerosis showed significantly lower normalized Chao1 diversity. A few TRBV segments occurring more often in patients than controls included TRBV5-6, TRBV5-1 and TRBV20-1. Co-batched samples clustered tightly together by F measure.

V lost 5 bases to trimming and J lost 3 bases, with 14 bases between them. CDR1 and CDR2 from the germline V gene are SEHNR and FQNEAQ (reference sequence). The CDR3 is 14 amino acids. Sequencing libraries made from TCR beta cDNA carried unique molecular identifiers. Starting from approximately 1 to 10 million T cells, the study yielded about 500,000 cDNA molecules. TCRdb re-derived calls from the PCR reads in MiXCR, one entry per CDR3 protein. The sample holds 650,000 to 850,000 distinct CDR3 sequences, about 53% seen once. On this clonotype itself: The antigen is unknown.

Material: blood. The source of this sequence is a girl between 10 and 17 years old with multiple sclerosis. The chain joins TRBV7-9 to TRBJ2-7; D gene uncertain. CDR3 region: CASSADGLYYEQYF. CDR3 nucleotide sequence: TGTGCCAGCAGCGCCGACGGGCTCTACTACGAGCAGTACTTC.